The 10 T cell receptor beta chains listed next were all sequenced from one sample in a study of graft-versus-host responses after intestinal transplantation. No antigen has been assigned to these receptors. Profiled with immunoSEQ multiplex PCR; TCRdb holds only in-frame clones, not every one. The sample has over 65,000 clones, roughly 90% seen once. Material: unstimulated CD8+ T cells sorted from spleen or lymph node cells, obtained before transplant. These receptors originate from a human donor who was the organ donor for an intestinal transplant.

V and J are TRBV27 and TRBJ1-5; the D is unclear. V shed 8 bases and J shed 1 base, with 9 bases lying between them. Germline CDR1 reads MNHEY; CDR2 reads SMNVEV (reference sequence). The CDR3 contains 13 residues. CDR3 in amino acids: CASAMVSNQPQHF. The CDR3, as DNA: TGTGCCAGCGCTATGGTAAGCAATCAGCCCCAGCATTTT.

The rearrangement uses TRBV5-4 and TRBJ2-1, with TRBD2 matching over 8 bases. CDR1 and CDR2 from the germline V gene are SGHNT and YYREEE (reference sequence). The CDR3 is made up of 15 amino acids. V shed 4 bases, J shed 9 bases, and the junction held 12 bases outside the gene matches. The CDR3 DNA reads TGTGCCAGCAGCCCATGGCTCCCCGGGGGGGGTGAGCAGTTCTTC. As protein: CASSPWLPGGGEQFF.

V gene TRBV9 combines with J gene TRBJ1-1; D not certain. The CDR3 totals 13 residues. Germline CDR1 reads SGDLS; CDR2 reads YYNGEE. Trimming shortened V by 4 bases and J by 4 bases, and 11 bases separated the two germline ends. The CDR3 DNA reads as TGTGCCAGCAGCCCCTCTGGGAGCACTGAAGCTTTCTTT. It specifies CASSPSGSTEAFF. Full variable domain (remainder filled in from reference TRBV9 and TRBJ1-1): DSGVTQTPKHLITATGQRVTLRCSPRSGDLSVYWYQQSLDQGLQFLIQYYNGEERAKGNILERFSAQQFPDLHSELNLSSLELGDSALYFCASSPSGSTEAFFGQGTRLTVV.

The rearrangement uses TRBV4-2 and TRBJ2-7; the match to TRBD2 covers 8 bases. J was trimmed by 0 bases and V by 0 bases; bases with no gene match: 1. This CDR3 has 15 residues. Germline V gives CDR1 LGHNA, CDR2 YNFKEQ. CDR3 amino acids: CASSQESGSSYEQYF. CDR3 nucleotide sequence: TGTGCCAGCAGCCAAGAAAGCGGGAGCTCCTACGAGCAGTACTTC.

This sequence joins TRBV14 and TRBJ1-1; a weak D match, TRBD1 (5 bases). CDR3 length equals 15 residues. The germline V gene encodes CDR1 SGHDN and CDR2 FVKESK. Trimming took off 1 base at V and 4 bases at J, with 13 bases between the two ends. The CDR3 DNA is TGTGCCAGCAGCCAAGTGGCAGGGTTCGGCACTGAAGCTTTCTTT. Encoded protein: CASSQVAGFGTEAFF.

This chain joins TRBV15 and TRBJ2-5, with TRBD2 identical over 8 bases. The J call is in doubt because the DNA end fits TRBJ2-7 better. Looked up from germline, CDR1 is LNHNV and CDR2 is YYDKDF (reference sequence). CDR3 length equals 16 residues. As DNA, the CDR3 is TGTGCCACCAGCAGACATTTGCGGGAGGAAACCTACGAGCAGTACTTC. It encodes CATSRHLREETYEQYF.

In nucleotides, the CDR3 is TGTGCCAGTAGCCTGGGGACAACAGGGACCGTCAATCAGCCCCAGCATTTT. It translates to CASSLGTTGTVNQPQHF. The chain couples TRBV19 to TRBJ1-5; weak D call: TRBD1 (6 bases). The CDR3 spans 17 residues. Between the trimmed V and J ends, which lost 6 bases and 3 bases, there was a span of 21 bases. Germline V lookup: CDR1 LNHDA, CDR2 SQIVND (reference sequence).

The rearrangement links TRBV7-2 to TRBJ2-3; the D gene is possibly TRBD1 (6 bases). The CDR3 has 15 amino acids. V was clipped by 6 bases and J by 7 bases, with 20 bases between them. Looked up from germline, CDR1 is SGHTA and CDR2 is FQGNSA. CDR3 amino acids: CASSSTGPLGHTQYF. The DNA of the CDR3 is TGTGCCAGCAGTAGCACAGGGCCCCTAGGACATACGCAGTATTTT.

V is TRBV5-6 and J is TRBJ1-2; no clear D. Per germline, CDR1 SGHDT and CDR2 YYEEEE. CDR3 length: 12 residues. Trimming stripped 4 bases from V and 5 bases from J, with 9 bases between. The CDR3 loop reads CASSGGDYGYTF. The CDR3 nucleotides read TGTGCCAGCAGCGGAGGTGATTATGGCTACACCTTC.

J is TRBJ2-7 and V is TRBV5-1; 7 positions agree with TRBD1. J was trimmed by 0 bases and V by 2 bases; bases with no gene match: 8. CDR1 and CDR2 from the germline V gene are SGHRS and YFSETQ. The CDR3 has 16 residues. The DNA for the CDR3 is TGCGCCAGCAGCTTTAGGGACAGAGAATCCTCCTACGAGCAGTACTTC. This sequence encodes CASSFRDRESSYEQYF.